This entry describes one TCR beta chain. This entry belongs to a study of T-cell reconstitution after alpha-beta-depleted transplantation in children. A TCRbeta library incorporating unique molecular identifiers was prepared. Each CDR3 protein is one row after TCRdb ran MiXCR on the PCR reads. The sample lists just under 550,000 distinct CDR3 sequences; 18% were seen once. V was shortened by 0 bases and J by 5 bases, with 20 bases between the two germline ends. This CDR3 is 19 amino acids long. In germline, CDR1 is SGHAT, CDR2 FQNNGV. V usage is TRBV11-2 and J usage is TRBJ1-6; D is undetermined. The clonotype comes from a human donor who donated a stem cell graft to a child with acute lymphoblastic leukemia. The material was PBMCs from the stem cell graft donor, obtained from the stem cell graft. CDR3: CASSLDTSYVLGDNSPLHF. The CDR3 DNA reads TGTGCCAGCAGCTTAGACACTTCCTACGTCTTGGGAGATAATTCACCCCTCCACTTT.